The rows below give T cell receptor beta chains drawn from one sample of a study of blood T cell repertoires in COVID-19. Clones were sequenced by immunoSEQ multiplex PCR, and TCRdb holds only the in-frame ones, with some missing. This sample has 30,000 to 40,000 clones; about 91% occur once, and the top ten carry approximately 5%. The sequenced material came from peripheral blood. Source of these receptors: a human donor in a cohort sampled during active COVID-19. Both conserved end residues are part of each CDR3. The D gene is left open where the match is weak. Not all rows give a size; the values are once, few, many and, for expanded clones, a class.

v_call	j_call	d_call	clone_size	cdr3_nt	cdr3_aa
TRBV3-1/TRBV3-2	TRBJ2-5	TRBD2	.	TGTGCCAGCAGCCAAGAATGGGACGCTAGCGGGGCTACCTCCCAAGAGACCCAGTACTTC	CASSQEWDASGATSQETQYF
TRBV19	TRBJ2-1	TRBD1	.	TGTGCCAGTGGCGCAGGGGGCTCCTACAATGAGCAGTTCTTC	CASGAGGSYNEQFF
TRBV27	TRBJ1-5	.	once	TGTGCCAGCAGTTTCCAAGACAGTCATCAGCCCCAGCATTTT	CASSFQDSHQPQHF
TRBV6-5	TRBJ1-1	TRBD1	.	TGTGCCAGCAGACCCGGGACAGGGAACACTGAAGCTTTCTTT	CASRPGTGNTEAFF
TRBV7-2	TRBJ1-1	.	.	TGTGCCAGCAGCCCTCGACAGGCAATGAACACTGAAGCTTTCTTT	CASSPRQAMNTEAFF
TRBV28	TRBJ2-3	.	.	TGTGCCAGCAGTTTAACCCGCGGTACGCAGTATTTT	CASSLTRGTQYF
TRBV19	TRBJ2-2	.	.	TGTGCCAGTACCTTAGAGGATCCCGGGGAGCTGTTTTTT	CASTLEDPGELFF
TRBV11-2	TRBJ1-3	.	few	TGTGCCAGCAGCTATATAGTCTCTGGAAACACCATATATTTT	CASSYIVSGNTIYF
TRBV11-2	TRBJ2-6	.	.	TGTGCCAGCAGCTTATTGGCCGGGGCCAACGTCCTGACTTTC	CASSLLAGANVLTF
TRBV6-2/TRBV6-3	TRBJ2-5	.	.	TGTGCCAGCAGTTACCGGAAGGCAGGAGAGACCCAGTACTTC	CASSYRKAGETQYF
TRBV5-1	TRBJ2-5	.	.	TGCGCCAGCTACGGGACAAGAGTGGAGACCCAGTACTTC	CASYGTRVETQYF
TRBV25-1	TRBJ2-2	.	.	TGTGCCAGCAGTGAAACCGGGATCCGCACCGGGGAGCTGTTTTTT	CASSETGIRTGELFF
TRBV10-2	TRBJ2-3	TRBD2	.	TGCGCCAGCCTTCGACTAGCGGGGGGCACAGATACGCAGTATTTT	CASLRLAGGTDTQYF
TRBV19	TRBJ1-2	.	.	TGTGCCAGTAGTTCGTGGACAACTGGTACTACTAACTATGGCTACACCTTC	CASSSWTTGTTNYGYTF
TRBV2	TRBJ2-1	TRBD2	once	TGTGCCAGCAGGACTAGCGGGGGGGCCGAGGAGCAGTTCTTC	CASRTSGGAEEQFF
TRBV27	TRBJ2-3	TRBD1	.	TGTGCCAGCAGTATTACAGGGGGAGCGAGCACAGATACGCAGTATTTT	CASSITGGASTDTQYF
TRBV6-2/TRBV6-3	TRBJ2-1	TRBD2	.	TGTGCCAGCAGTGCCATACCTGGGACTAGCAATGAGCAGTTCTTC	CASSAIPGTSNEQFF
TRBV5-1	TRBJ2-1	.	once	TGCGCCAGCAGCTTGGGGCCTACAGGTGAGCAGTTCTTC	CASSLGPTGEQFF
TRBV18	TRBJ2-3	.	.	TGTGCCAGCTCACCACCCCGGGGTGGGACAGATACGCAGTATTTT	CASSPPRGGTDTQYF
TRBV19	TRBJ1-2	.	.	TGTGCCAGTAGTACGGACAAGCCAACTAACTATGGCTACACCTTC	CASSTDKPTNYGYTF
TRBV11-2	TRBJ2-3	.	once	TGTGCCAGCAGCTTAAGGGGGTTACCAGATACGCAGTATTTT	CASSLRGLPDTQYF
TRBV7-9	TRBJ1-5	.	.	TGTGCCAGCAGCCCCGGCGTAGGGGATAGCAATCAGCCCCAGCATTTT	CASSPGVGDSNQPQHF
TRBV27	TRBJ1-5	.	.	TGTGCCAGCAGTTTAAACGTCAGGTATGGTCAGCCCCAGCATTTT	CASSLNVRYGQPQHF
TRBV20-1	TRBJ1-2	.	once	TGCAGTGCTAGGTCTGATGGCTACACCTTC	CSARSDGYTF
TRBV19	TRBJ1-5	TRBD1	.	TGTGCCAGCACCAAGACAGGGGTCGAGCAGCCCCAGCATTTT	CASTKTGVEQPQHF
TRBV28	TRBJ1-3	.	.	TGTGCCAGCAGCCGGGGTTCTTCGGGGGGAAACACCATATATTTT	CASSRGSSGGNTIYF
TRBV24-1	TRBJ2-1	.	few	TGTGCCACCAGCCAGGGGGGTCGAGATTACAATGAGCAGTTCTTC	CATSQGGRDYNEQFF
TRBV5-1	TRBJ2-2	.	.	TGCGCCAGCAGCTTGGCCCCAGAGAACACCGGGGAGCTGTTTTTT	CASSLAPENTGELFF
TRBV23-1	TRBJ2-1	.	.	TGCGCCAGCTGGAGGTACAATGAGCAGTTCTTC	CASWRYNEQFF
TRBV7-9	TRBJ1-1	TRBD1	.	TGTGCCAGCAGCGCTAGGACAGGCGGAGGCACTGAAGCTTTCTTT	CASSARTGGGTEAFF
TRBV4-1	TRBJ1-4	.	.	TGCGCCAGCAGCCAGCCGGGACGCAGGGGAAATGAAAAACTGTTTTTT	CASSQPGRRGNEKLFF
TRBV9	TRBJ2-3	.	.	TGTGCCAGCAGCGTACAGGGACTGGGCACAGATACGCAGTATTTT	CASSVQGLGTDTQYF
TRBV3-1/TRBV3-2	TRBJ2-3	TRBD2	.	TGTGCCAGCAGCCAACGGCGGGGGTGGACAGATACGCAGTATTTT	CASSQRRGWTDTQYF
TRBV7-2	TRBJ2-3	TRBD2	.	TGTGCCAGCACCACGAGCGGGAATACGCAGTATTTT	CASTTSGNTQYF
TRBV18	TRBJ1-2	.	.	TGTGCCAGCTCACCCGCCAGGGTCTATGGCTACACCTTC	CASSPARVYGYTF
TRBV5-8	TRBJ1-1	.	.	TGTGCCAGCAGCACCGGGACACTTAACACTGAAGCTTTCTTT	CASSTGTLNTEAFF
TRBV10-3	TRBJ2-1	TRBD1	.	TGTGCCATCAGCGCTGACAGGGTGAGGTACAATGAGCAGTTCTTC	CAISADRVRYNEQFF
TRBV5-5	TRBJ1-5	.	few	TGTGCCAGCACCCCCCAGCAGGGCAATCAGCCCCAGCATTTT	CASTPQQGNQPQHF
TRBV7-9	TRBJ1-2	TRBD1	.	TGTGCCAGCAGCCCAGGGGGTCCGTGGGCCAACTATGGCTACACCTTC	CASSPGGPWANYGYTF
TRBV9	TRBJ2-3	.	.	TGTGCCAGCAGCGGAGGGACAGATACGCAGTATTTT	CASSGGTDTQYF
TRBV6-4	TRBJ2-5	TRBD1	.	TGTGCCAGCAGTGAATGGACAGGGGGCGAAGAGACCCAGTACTTC	CASSEWTGGEETQYF
TRBV3-1/TRBV3-2	TRBJ1-2	.	once	TGTGCCAGCAGCCAACGCAGGGTCGATGGCTACACCTTC	CASSQRRVDGYTF
TRBV19	TRBJ1-1	.	.	TGTGCCAGTAAAGTTTCCCAGGGCCTCCTGTCAGAAGCTTTCTTT	CASKVSQGLLSEAFF
TRBV11-3	TRBJ2-3	.	.	TGTGCCAGCAGTACAGGCCTGATCACAGATACGCAGTATTTT	CASSTGLITDTQYF
TRBV19	TRBJ1-2	TRBD1	.	TGTGCCACTCAGGGGGCTCTAGGGTATGGCTACACCTTC	CATQGALGYGYTF
TRBV6-5	TRBJ2-5	TRBD1	.	TGTGCCAGCAGTTACGGGACAGCCCAAGAGACCCAGTACTTC	CASSYGTAQETQYF
TRBV7-2	TRBJ2-6	.	.	TGTGCCAGCAGCCCCATAACAGGGACCGGGGCCAACGTCCTGACTTTC	CASSPITGTGANVLTF
TRBV6-5	TRBJ1-1	.	.	TGTGCCAGCAGCGCATTGGCAGGGGTCACTGAAGCTTTCTTT	CASSALAGVTEAFF
TRBV28	TRBJ1-1	.	.	TGTGCCAGCAATCAGGGACTGGGGGCTTTCTTT	CASNQGLGAFF
TRBV6-6	TRBJ2-3	.	once	TGTGCCAGCAGTTACTCGAAAGCTCAAACAGATACGCAGTATTTT	CASSYSKAQTDTQYF
TRBV30	TRBJ2-2	TRBD2	.	TGTGCCTGGAGCCGGGCGGGAGGGTTCACCGGGGAGCTGTTTTTT	CAWSRAGGFTGELFF
TRBV7-6	TRBJ2-5	.	few	TGTGCCAGCATCCCGCGGGCAGCCCAGGACGAGACCCAGTACTTC	CASIPRAAQDETQYF
TRBV5-5	TRBJ2-3	.	.	TGTGCCAGCAGCTTTTCGAGGGCAGATACGCAGTATTTT	CASSFSRADTQYF
TRBV6-5	TRBJ1-2	TRBD1	once	TGTGCCAGCAGTATACAGGGGGGATATGGCTACACCTTC	CASSIQGGYGYTF
TRBV27	TRBJ1-2	TRBD1	.	TGTGCCAGCAGAACCGGGACAGGGAACTATGGCTACACCTTC	CASRTGTGNYGYTF
TRBV3-1/TRBV3-2	TRBJ1-4	.	.	TGTGCCAGCAGCCAAGATGAGGTACGAACGCGGAAACTGTTTTTT	CASSQDEVRTRKLFF
TRBV6-6	TRBJ1-2	.	.	TGTGCCAGCAGTTCTTTCGAACTGACAGGCTACACCTTC	CASSSFELTGYTF
TRBV5-1	TRBJ2-3	.	.	TGCGCCAGCTTCTTCCGGGCCCAGGGCGATACGCAGTATTTT	CASFFRAQGDTQYF